At least ten counts were recorded for the clone carrying this T cell receptor (beta chain). What it recognizes is unknown. The J segment lost 5 bases and the V segment lost 3 bases, leaving 6 bases of the junction unmatched. The germline V gene has CDR1 MNHEY and CDR2 SVGAGI. This CDR3 contains 15 residues. This entry belongs to a study of regulatory T cells in long-lasting Graves disease. Study results and caveats: Patients with persistent disease shared 2,700 or so public clonotypes, outpacing the 966 shared by new patients.

Stated time point: newly diagnosed GD, antithyroid drugs for less than 3 months. The TCR library was made from RNA extracted from PBMCs. Arm-PCR of CDR3 regions and iRepertoire HTBI primers were the basis on which TCR beta libraries were built. TCRdb reprocessed the multiplex PCR reads via MiXCR and lists one record per CDR3 protein. The data contain 560,000 or so distinct CDR3 sequences, about 16% of them singletons. A further study also used this sample, focusing on T cells in Graves' hyperthyroidism and ophthalmopathy. That source notes: Most thyroid clonotypes expanded above 0.001 were also detected in blood.

This chain joins TRBV6-5 and TRBJ2-3; 9 bases are shared with TRBD2. Sample: peripheral blood mononuclear cells (PBMCs), taken at new diagnosis, from a patient treated with antithyroid drugs. The sequence was collected from a man in his late teens or twenties with Graves disease. The CDR3 region is CASSYGASGEDTQYF. CDR3 bases: TGTGCCAGCAGTTATGGGGCTAGCGGGGAAGATACGCAGTATTTT.